A selection of T cell receptor beta chains follows, all from one sample in a study of blood T cells in healthy people across ages. MiXCR was run by TCRdb on the 5' RACE reads, yielding one entry per CDR3 protein. This table has about 1.6 million distinct CDR3 sequences, around 35% appearing once. Input material: blood. The receptors originated from a woman under 40 in good health. Each CDR3 is given with its conserved first and last residue. The order of the fields is J gene, V gene, D gene, clone size, CDR3 protein, CDR3 DNA. The D gene is left open where the match is weak. Rows may omit the clone size; those that give it use once, few, many or a size class.

j_call: TRBJ2-7
v_call: TRBV4-1
d_call: -
clone_size: -
cdr3_aa: CASSQDSAGKTYEQYF
cdr3_nt: TGCGCCAGCAGCCAAGATTCCGCGGGGAAGACCTACGAGCAGTACTTC

j_call: TRBJ2-7
v_call: TRBV7-9
d_call: TRBD1
clone_size: many
cdr3_aa: CASSRQGVEQYF
cdr3_nt: TGTGCCAGCAGTCGACAGGGTGTCGAGCAGTACTTC

j_call: TRBJ2-3
v_call: TRBV7-9
d_call: -
clone_size: many
cdr3_aa: CASSLLSDTQYF
cdr3_nt: TGTGCCAGCAGCTTACTTTCAGATACGCAGTATTTT

j_call: TRBJ1-1
v_call: TRBV10-3
d_call: TRBD1
clone_size: -
cdr3_aa: CAIRGQGAPNTEAFF
cdr3_nt: TGTGCCATCAGGGGACAGGGGGCTCCGAACACTGAAGCTTTCTTT

j_call: TRBJ2-3
v_call: TRBV5-5
d_call: -
clone_size: many
cdr3_aa: CASSLWGEVSDTQYF
cdr3_nt: TGTGCCAGCAGCTTGTGGGGGGAAGTCTCAGATACGCAGTATTTT

j_call: TRBJ1-5
v_call: TRBV24-1
d_call: -
clone_size: -
cdr3_aa: CATSGAGSNQPQHF
cdr3_nt: TGTGCCACCAGTGGAGCCGGGAGCAATCAGCCCCAGCATTTT

j_call: TRBJ2-1
v_call: TRBV7-7
d_call: -
clone_size: -
cdr3_aa: CASSPSDGVNEQFF
cdr3_nt: TGTGCCAGCAGCCCATCAGACGGGGTCAATGAGCAGTTCTTC

j_call: TRBJ2-1
v_call: TRBV27
d_call: -
clone_size: -
cdr3_aa: CASRRAGPSYNEQFF
cdr3_nt: TGTGCCAGCAGGCGTGCGGGACCCTCCTACAATGAGCAGTTCTTC

j_call: TRBJ2-5
v_call: TRBV20-1
d_call: -
clone_size: few
cdr3_aa: CSAYWDFLQETQYF
cdr3_nt: TGCAGTGCTTACTGGGACTTCCTCCAAGAGACCCAGTACTTC

j_call: TRBJ1-1
v_call: TRBV6-5
d_call: -
clone_size: few
cdr3_aa: CASRSQGRRTEAFF
cdr3_nt: TGTGCCAGCAGGTCTCAGGGGCGGCGCACTGAAGCTTTCTTT

j_call: TRBJ2-1
v_call: TRBV30
d_call: -
clone_size: -
cdr3_aa: CAWSRDTLNYNEQFF
cdr3_nt: TGTGCCTGGAGCCGGGACACGCTAAATTACAATGAGCAGTTCTTC

j_call: TRBJ2-1
v_call: TRBV3-1
d_call: -
clone_size: -
cdr3_aa: CASSHYAGARIDEQFF
cdr3_nt: TGTGCCAGCAGCCATTACGCGGGGGCTCGGATCGATGAGCAGTTCTTC

j_call: TRBJ2-5
v_call: TRBV14
d_call: TRBD1
clone_size: few
cdr3_aa: CASSQLRQGALETQYF
cdr3_nt: TGTGCCAGCAGCCAATTGCGACAGGGGGCTCTAGAGACCCAGTACTTC

j_call: TRBJ2-7
v_call: TRBV6-6
d_call: -
clone_size: many
cdr3_aa: CASSPRNSYEQYF
cdr3_nt: TGTGCCAGCAGCCCGCGTAACTCCTACGAGCAGTACTTC

j_call: TRBJ1-1
v_call: TRBV10-3
d_call: -
clone_size: -
cdr3_aa: CGISGASWGAGGSAFF
cdr3_nt: TGTGGCATCAGTGGCGCTAGTTGGGGGGCCGGGGGATCTGCTTTCTTT

j_call: TRBJ2-7
v_call: TRBV3-1
d_call: -
clone_size: -
cdr3_aa: CASSQDLLAGGLEQYF
cdr3_nt: TGTGCCAGCAGCCAAGATCTCCTAGCCGGAGGGCTCGAGCAGTACTTC

j_call: TRBJ2-1
v_call: TRBV4-1
d_call: -
clone_size: -
cdr3_aa: CASSYRASGVVEQFF
cdr3_nt: TGCGCCAGCAGCTACAGGGCCAGCGGGGTGGTCGAGCAGTTCTTC

j_call: TRBJ2-7
v_call: TRBV5-1
d_call: -
clone_size: -
cdr3_aa: CASSLKAGYEQYF
cdr3_nt: TGCGCCAGCAGCTTGAAGGCGGGTTACGAGCAGTACTTC

j_call: TRBJ1-5
v_call: TRBV5-1
d_call: TRBD1
clone_size: few
cdr3_aa: CASSLGPTGPIAQPQHF
cdr3_nt: TGCGCCAGCAGCTTGGGTCCGACAGGGCCGATCGCTCAGCCCCAGCATTTT

j_call: TRBJ1-2
v_call: TRBV4-2
d_call: -
clone_size: -
cdr3_aa: CASSSYQDRNYGYTF
cdr3_nt: TGTGCCAGCAGCTCGTACCAAGACCGCAACTATGGCTACACCTTC

j_call: TRBJ1-5
v_call: TRBV20-1
d_call: -
clone_size: few
cdr3_aa: CSAIRGGNQPQHF
cdr3_nt: TGCAGTGCTATCAGGGGCGGCAATCAGCCCCAGCATTTT

j_call: TRBJ1-4
v_call: TRBV2
d_call: -
clone_size: few
cdr3_aa: CASSAGGGEKLFF
cdr3_nt: TGTGCCAGCAGCGCCGGGGGGGGTGAAAAACTGTTTTTT

j_call: TRBJ1-2
v_call: TRBV20-1
d_call: TRBD1
clone_size: few
cdr3_aa: CSASRGRGYGYTF
cdr3_nt: TGCAGTGCTAGTAGGGGGCGCGGCTATGGCTACACCTTC

j_call: TRBJ1-2
v_call: TRBV30
d_call: TRBD1
clone_size: -
cdr3_aa: CAGSATGDGYTF
cdr3_nt: TGTGCCGGGAGTGCCACAGGGGATGGCTACACCTTC

j_call: TRBJ2-3
v_call: TRBV20-1
d_call: -
clone_size: few
cdr3_aa: CSAGQNTQYF
cdr3_nt: TGCAGTGCTGGACAAAATACGCAGTATTTT

j_call: TRBJ2-1
v_call: TRBV13
d_call: -
clone_size: few
cdr3_aa: CASSSEGPSSYNEQFF
cdr3_nt: TGTGCCAGCAGCTCAGAGGGCCCTAGCTCCTACAATGAGCAGTTCTTC

j_call: TRBJ2-7
v_call: TRBV7-9
d_call: -
clone_size: -
cdr3_aa: CASTGVSYEQYF
cdr3_nt: TGTGCCAGTACAGGCGTCTCCTACGAGCAGTACTTC

j_call: TRBJ1-4
v_call: TRBV4-1
d_call: -
clone_size: -
cdr3_aa: CASSQQGVNEKLFF
cdr3_nt: TGCGCCAGCAGCCAACAGGGAGTTAATGAAAAACTGTTTTTT

j_call: TRBJ2-5
v_call: TRBV28
d_call: -
clone_size: -
cdr3_aa: CASTDFSGYQETQYF
cdr3_nt: TGTGCCAGCACCGATTTTTCAGGGTACCAAGAGACCCAGTACTTC

j_call: TRBJ1-5
v_call: TRBV28
d_call: -
clone_size: -
cdr3_aa: CASSFIRGKQPQHF
cdr3_nt: TGTGCCAGCAGTTTCATCAGGGGTAAGCAGCCCCAGCATTTT

j_call: TRBJ2-7
v_call: TRBV30
d_call: -
clone_size: -
cdr3_aa: CAWKAREEQYF
cdr3_nt: TGTGCCTGGAAAGCGAGAGAAGAGCAGTACTTC

j_call: TRBJ1-4
v_call: TRBV20-1
d_call: -
clone_size: few
cdr3_aa: CSARDEAEKLFF
cdr3_nt: TGCAGTGCTAGAGATGAGGCGGAAAAACTGTTTTTT

j_call: TRBJ1-5
v_call: TRBV20-1
d_call: -
clone_size: many
cdr3_aa: CSAPGGSGNQPQHF
cdr3_nt: TGCAGTGCCCCCGGGGGGAGTGGGAATCAGCCCCAGCATTTT

j_call: TRBJ2-1
v_call: TRBV7-9
d_call: TRBD1
clone_size: -
cdr3_aa: CASSLDRGFHEQFF
cdr3_nt: TGTGCCAGCAGCCTGGACAGGGGCTTTCACGAGCAGTTCTTC

j_call: TRBJ1-2
v_call: TRBV20-1
d_call: -
clone_size: -
cdr3_aa: CSAILWENYGYTF
cdr3_nt: TGCAGTGCTATTCTCTGGGAGAACTATGGCTACACCTTC

j_call: TRBJ2-2
v_call: TRBV6-2/TRBV6-3
d_call: TRBD2
clone_size: -
cdr3_aa: CASSYGREGAGELFF
cdr3_nt: TGTGCCAGCAGTTACGGGCGGGAGGGCGCCGGGGAGCTGTTTTTT

j_call: TRBJ2-3
v_call: TRBV6-4
d_call: -
clone_size: -
cdr3_aa: CASSERGGDTQYF
cdr3_nt: TGTGCCAGCAGTGAAAGGGGTGGAGATACGCAGTATTTT

j_call: TRBJ1-5
v_call: TRBV9
d_call: TRBD1
clone_size: -
cdr3_aa: CASSGPGTGNMPQHF
cdr3_nt: TGTGCCAGCAGCGGACCCGGGACAGGGAATATGCCCCAGCATTTT

j_call: TRBJ2-7
v_call: TRBV5-1
d_call: TRBD2
clone_size: -
cdr3_aa: CASSLNGLAGRDVGYEQYF
cdr3_nt: TGCGCCAGCAGCTTGAATGGGCTAGCGGGTCGTGACGTTGGTTACGAGCAGTACTTC

j_call: TRBJ2-2
v_call: TRBV12-3/TRBV12-4
d_call: TRBD2
clone_size: few
cdr3_aa: CASSLSGLAAELFF
cdr3_nt: TGTGCCAGCAGTTTGTCGGGACTAGCCGCCGAGCTGTTTTTT

j_call: TRBJ2-3
v_call: TRBV9
d_call: -
clone_size: -
cdr3_aa: CASSTTSRRTDTQYF
cdr3_nt: TGTGCCAGCAGCACCACTAGCAGACGCACAGATACGCAGTATTTT

j_call: TRBJ2-1
v_call: TRBV6-1
d_call: -
clone_size: few
cdr3_aa: CASSESGVSYDEQFF
cdr3_nt: TGTGCCAGCAGTGAATCGGGGGTGTCGTACGATGAGCAGTTCTTC

j_call: TRBJ2-5
v_call: TRBV20-1
d_call: -
clone_size: few
cdr3_aa: CSAGGGDETQYF
cdr3_nt: TGCAGTGCTGGAGGGGGGGATGAGACCCAGTACTTC

j_call: TRBJ1-2
v_call: TRBV7-2
d_call: -
clone_size: few
cdr3_aa: CASSLAPDSYGYTF
cdr3_nt: TGTGCCAGCAGCTTAGCGCCAGACAGCTATGGCTACACCTTC

j_call: TRBJ1-2
v_call: TRBV4-1
d_call: -
clone_size: -
cdr3_aa: CASSAPGRGHGYTF
cdr3_nt: TGCGCCAGCAGCGCGCCGGGACGGGGTCATGGCTACACCTTC

j_call: TRBJ2-1
v_call: TRBV5-1
d_call: TRBD2
clone_size: many
cdr3_aa: CASSPTTGGANEQFF
cdr3_nt: TGCGCCAGCAGCCCGACGACGGGGGGGGCCAATGAGCAGTTCTTC

j_call: TRBJ2-5
v_call: TRBV10-1
d_call: TRBD1
clone_size: -
cdr3_aa: CASKDRAEGKTQYF
cdr3_nt: TGCGCCAGTAAGGACAGGGCTGAAGGAAAGACCCAGTACTTC

j_call: TRBJ2-3
v_call: TRBV9
d_call: TRBD2
clone_size: -
cdr3_aa: CASGRGTSGSTDTQYF
cdr3_nt: TGTGCCAGCGGACGTGGGACTAGCGGGAGCACAGATACGCAGTATTTT

j_call: TRBJ2-6
v_call: TRBV28
d_call: -
clone_size: -
cdr3_aa: CASSYARGTGANVLTF
cdr3_nt: TGTGCCAGCAGTTACGCGAGAGGGACTGGGGCCAACGTCCTGACTTTC

j_call: TRBJ2-7
v_call: TRBV20-1
d_call: -
clone_size: few
cdr3_aa: CSALQGLSGSSYEQYF
cdr3_nt: TGCAGTGCCCTTCAAGGACTTAGCGGCAGCTCCTACGAGCAGTACTTC

j_call: TRBJ1-4
v_call: TRBV6-1
d_call: TRBD1
clone_size: -
cdr3_aa: CASSTGELNEKLFF
cdr3_nt: TGTGCCAGCAGTACAGGGGAATTGAATGAAAAACTGTTTTTT

j_call: TRBJ1-1
v_call: TRBV7-9
d_call: -
clone_size: few
cdr3_aa: CASSLGQGGPNTEAFF
cdr3_nt: TGTGCCAGCAGCTTAGGGCAGGGAGGTCCGAACACTGAAGCTTTCTTT

j_call: TRBJ1-4
v_call: TRBV4-1
d_call: -
clone_size: -
cdr3_aa: CASSPGQFAAKLFF
cdr3_nt: TGCGCCAGCAGCCCCGGACAATTCGCGGCAAAACTGTTTTTT

j_call: TRBJ1-2
v_call: TRBV2
d_call: TRBD1
clone_size: many
cdr3_aa: CASSEDQGDRGYTF
cdr3_nt: TGTGCCAGCAGCGAAGATCAGGGGGATCGGGGCTACACCTTC

j_call: TRBJ2-3
v_call: TRBV4-1
d_call: -
clone_size: -
cdr3_aa: CASNQGLSDTQYF
cdr3_nt: TGCGCCAGCAACCAGGGACTTTCAGATACGCAGTATTTT

j_call: TRBJ2-1
v_call: TRBV10-3
d_call: -
clone_size: few
cdr3_aa: CAISEIPENEQFF
cdr3_nt: TGTGCCATCAGTGAGATTCCGGAAAATGAGCAGTTCTTC

j_call: TRBJ2-1
v_call: TRBV5-6
d_call: -
clone_size: -
cdr3_aa: CASSSGIANNIYNEQFF
cdr3_nt: TGTGCCAGCAGCTCGGGAATAGCGAACAACATCTACAATGAGCAGTTCTTC